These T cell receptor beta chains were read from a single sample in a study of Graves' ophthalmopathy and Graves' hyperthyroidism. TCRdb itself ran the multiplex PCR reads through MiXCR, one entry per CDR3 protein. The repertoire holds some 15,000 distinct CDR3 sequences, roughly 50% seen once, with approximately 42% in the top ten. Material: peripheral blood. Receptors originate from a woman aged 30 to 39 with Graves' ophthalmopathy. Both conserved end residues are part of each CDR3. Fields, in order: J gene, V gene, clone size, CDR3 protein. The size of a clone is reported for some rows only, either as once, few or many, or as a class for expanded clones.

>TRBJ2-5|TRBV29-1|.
CSVVGHQETQYF
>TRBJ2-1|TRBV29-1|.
CSVEDPGEGYEQFF
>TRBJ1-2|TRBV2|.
CASSDFGGDGYTF
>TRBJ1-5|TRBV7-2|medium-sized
CASRPSGGDQPQHF
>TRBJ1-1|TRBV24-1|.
CATSGTENTEAFF
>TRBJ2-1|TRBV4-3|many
CASSQGKTYNEQFF
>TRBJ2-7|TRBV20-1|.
CSAREPSDHNYYEQYF
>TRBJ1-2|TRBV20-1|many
CSADRTQDRDSGGYTF
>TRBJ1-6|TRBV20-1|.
CSARRGQSNSPLHF
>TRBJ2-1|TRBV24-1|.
CATSDPGQGLFEQFF
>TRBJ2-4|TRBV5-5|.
CASSNRQGILAKSIQYF
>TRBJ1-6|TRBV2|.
CASSDDRVSPLHF
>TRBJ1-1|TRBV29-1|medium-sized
CSAAQTNTEAFF
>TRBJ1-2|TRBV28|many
CASRPPGTGVTLYDGYTF
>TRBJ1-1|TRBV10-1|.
CASRQDMNTEAFF
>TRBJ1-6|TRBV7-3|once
CASSLMGGAGSPLHF
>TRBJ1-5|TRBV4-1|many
CASSQVGQGGNQPQHF
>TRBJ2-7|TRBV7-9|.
CASSLGLVEQYF
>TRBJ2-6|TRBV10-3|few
CAIGLGGQGSGANVLTF
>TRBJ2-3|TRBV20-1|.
CSASPAENTDTQYF
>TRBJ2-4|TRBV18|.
CAGSQLLRGKAKNIQYF
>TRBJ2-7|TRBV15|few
CATSRGPVGLSVEQYF
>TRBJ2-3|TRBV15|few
CATSNPGLAGRSDTQYF
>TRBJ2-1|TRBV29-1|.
CSVELSSSYNEQFF
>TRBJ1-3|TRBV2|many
CASSVERGFGNTIYF
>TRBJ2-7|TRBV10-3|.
CAISEPQWAATYEQYF
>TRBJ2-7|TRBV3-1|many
CASSQATGAYEQYF
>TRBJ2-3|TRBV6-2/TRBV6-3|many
CASRDPTGSTDTQYF
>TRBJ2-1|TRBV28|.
CASSRVSYNEQFF
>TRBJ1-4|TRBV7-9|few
CASKAGVGNIEKLFF
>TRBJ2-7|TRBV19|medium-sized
CASSANRDIYYEQYF
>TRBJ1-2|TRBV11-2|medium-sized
CASSLDEGEKGYTF
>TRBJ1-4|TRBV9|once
CASSARQGEKLFF
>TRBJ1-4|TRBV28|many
CASSLLGGLEKLFF
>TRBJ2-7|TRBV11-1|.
CASSLDRPYEQYF
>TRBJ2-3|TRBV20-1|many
CSARQGTDTQYF
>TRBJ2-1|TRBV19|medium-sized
CASSSSGTTLFF
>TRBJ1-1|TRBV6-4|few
CASSVILGTEAFF
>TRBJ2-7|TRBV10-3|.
CVSDREQGAYEQYF
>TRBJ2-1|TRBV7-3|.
CASSLYMSGASHNEQFF
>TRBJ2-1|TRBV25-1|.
CAVSKQGDHNEQFF
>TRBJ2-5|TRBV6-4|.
CARSDTGESETQYF
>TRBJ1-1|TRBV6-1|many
CASSGTGSTEAFF